This record concerns one T cell receptor beta chain sequence. Its specificity is not known. The sample comes from a study of graft-versus-host responses after intestinal transplantation. Across the whole study: Following induction with anti-thymocyte globulin, all recipients were given tacrolimus and steroids for approximately 3 years. Study results and limitations: Recipient marrow held GvH clones, some first seen in ileum or blood.

The CDR3 is 15 amino acids. V shed 6 bases and J shed 0 bases, with 13 bases lying between them. In germline, CDR1 is SNHLY, CDR2 FYNNEI. Sequenced by immunoSEQ multiplex PCR; TCRdb stores in-frame clones only, minus some. The table shows about 96,000 clones, with about 93% occurring only once. This clonotype was obtained from a human donor who received an intestinal transplant. The gene calls are TRBV2 and TRBJ2-3, with D tentatively TRBD1 (6 bases). Sample: unstimulated CD4+ T cells sorted from spleen or lymph node cells, taken before intestinal transplant. The CDR3 DNA reads as TGTGCCAGCAGCTTGGACAGCCCTAGCACAGATACGCAGTATTTT. Residues: CASSLDSPSTDTQYF.